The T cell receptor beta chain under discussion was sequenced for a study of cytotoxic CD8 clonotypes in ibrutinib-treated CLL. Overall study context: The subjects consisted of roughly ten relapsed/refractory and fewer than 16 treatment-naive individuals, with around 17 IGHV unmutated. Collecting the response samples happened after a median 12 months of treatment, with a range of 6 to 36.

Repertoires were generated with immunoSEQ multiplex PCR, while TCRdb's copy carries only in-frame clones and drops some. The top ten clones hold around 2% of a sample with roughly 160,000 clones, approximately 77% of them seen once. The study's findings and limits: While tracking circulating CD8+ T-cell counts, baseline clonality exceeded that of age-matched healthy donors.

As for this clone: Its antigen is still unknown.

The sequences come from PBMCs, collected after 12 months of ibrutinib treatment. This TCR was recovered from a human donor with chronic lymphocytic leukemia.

The CDR3 DNA reads TGTGCCAGCAGCTGGGACAATCCCTACGAGCAGTACTTC. Translated: CASSWDNPYEQYF. The chain is built from TRBV5-6 and TRBJ2-7, with D perhaps TRBD1 (6 bases). In germline, CDR1 is SGHDT, CDR2 YYEEEE. The V end lost 3 bases, the J end lost 2 bases, and 9 bases lay between the germline ends. The CDR3 totals 13 residues. The variable domain in full, completed from reference TRBV5-6 and TRBJ2-7, reads DAGVTQSPTHLIKTRGQQVTLRCSPKSGHDTVSWYQQALGQGPQFIFQYYEEEERQRGNFPDRFSGHQFPNYSSELNVNALLLGDSALYLCASSWDNPYEQYFGPGTRLTVT.